Listed here is a single T cell receptor beta chain. The antigen remains undetermined. An end of the junction does not agree with germline; a read error may underlie this. Unrecorded immune exposures were likely, despite nominal health at sampling. PCR amplification relied on 60 Vbeta primers (plus 13 Jbeta primers). Profiling relied on immunoSEQ multiplex PCR, and the TCRdb table lists in-frame clones only, not all of them. This sample carries tens of thousands of clones, roughly 76% of them seen once, and the ten largest clones take roughly 1.3%. This sample is part of a study of cytomegalovirus exposure and HLA in healthy donors. The study, taken as a whole, reports: Highly shared variants forming one cluster were likely a sequencing artifact. In a later analysis, about 17,000 TCR beta sequences were associated with HLA alleles at 0.05 false discovery rate. In a later analysis, a genetic analysis reported fewer productive-TCR N-insertions in an Asian-associated ancestry cluster than the cohort average.

Germline CDR1 is SGHRS and CDR2 is YFSETQ. The CDR3 sequence is 14 residues long. The rearrangement uses TRBV5-1 and TRBJ1-5; D is ambiguous. The sample comprised PBMCs. This TCR came from a male donor in good health and CMV-seronegative. The chain's CDR3 is CASSLLQRNQPQHF. CDR3 DNA: TGTGCCAGCAGCTTGCTCCAGCGAAATCAGCCCCAGCATTTT.